One sample yielded the 7 T cell receptor beta chains listed below, sequenced in a study of blood T cell repertoires in COVID-19. This table comes from immunoSEQ multiplex PCR, and its TCRdb copy is limited to in-frame clones, with some not included. Of just over 250,000 clones in the sample, 70% to 90% were seen once. Sequenced sample: peripheral blood. The receptors were sampled from a woman between 50 and 59 years old with acute or convalescent COVID-19.

This chain joins TRBV2 and TRBJ1-2, with D perhaps TRBD1 (5 bases). Germline loops: CDR1 SNHLY, CDR2 FYNNEI. Between the trimmed V and J ends, which lost 6 bases and 2 bases, there was a span of 13 bases. The CDR3 is 14 amino acids. The CDR3 bases are TGTGCCAGCAGGCCGGGGGGATCCAACTATGGCTACACCTTC. The encoded protein is CASRPGGSNYGYTF.

J is TRBJ2-3 and V is TRBV6-5; no reliable D call. V lost 7 bases and J lost 0, with 14 bases in between. The germline CDR1 and CDR2 sequences are MNHEY and SVGAGI. The CDR3 extends over 15 amino acids. CDR3: CASTPGPQSTDTQYF. CDR3 coding DNA: TGTGCCAGCACCCCGGGTCCCCAAAGCACAGATACGCAGTATTTT.

A remark on this clone: At the DNA level, this CDR3 is encoded by other sequences in the same sample as well. CDR3 sequence: CATSRGLAGAYEQYF. The CDR3 DNA is TGTGCCACCAGCAGAGGGCTAGCGGGGGCCTACGAGCAGTACTTC. The chain uses TRBV15 and TRBJ2-7; 10 nucleotides agree with TRBD2. The trim removed 1 base at V and 2 bases at J, leaving 2 bases unmatched. This CDR3 region has 15 residues. CDR1 is LNHNV, CDR2 YYDKDF, per germline (reference sequence). Supplemented by reference TRBV15 and TRBJ2-7, the full variable domain reads DAMVIQNPRYQVTQFGKPVTLSCSQTLNHNVMYWYQQKSSQAPKLLFHYYDKDFNNEADTPDNFQSRRPNTSFCFLDIRSPGLGDTAMYLCATSRGLAGAYEQYFGPGTRLTVT.

The rearrangement links TRBV28 to TRBJ1-2, with 7 nucleotides matching TRBD1. The CDR3 runs 15 residues. The V gene's germline CDR1 is MDHEN and CDR2 SYDVKM. Trimming cost V 3 bases and J 4 bases; bases outside gene matches: 8. The CDR3 region is CASSLGDRDGYGYTF. The CDR3 DNA is TGTGCCAGCAGTTTGGGTGACAGGGACGGCTATGGCTACACCTTC.

V is TRBV29-1 and J is TRBJ1-2; D uncertain. The CDR3 has 12 residues. The V end was cut by 3 bases, the J end by 3 bases, with 8 bases between. The germline CDR1 and CDR2 sequences are SQVTM and ANQGSEA. As DNA, the CDR3 is TGCAGCGTTGAGCGGATAGACTATGGCTACACCTTC. Translation gives CSVERIDYGYTF.

V is TRBV6-6 and J is TRBJ1-5, with TRBD1 matching over 7 bases. This CDR3 is 13 amino acids long. Looked up from germline, CDR1 is MNHNY and CDR2 is SVGAGI (reference sequence). The J segment lost 7 bases and the V segment lost 6 bases, leaving 6 bases of the junction unmatched. The CDR3, as DNA: TGTGCCAGCAGAGACCGAGGGGGCCAGCCCCAGCATTTT. This sequence encodes CASRDRGGQPQHF.

V gene TRBV4-3 combines with J gene TRBJ1-2, with 9 bases fitting TRBD1. Germline loops: CDR1 LGHNA, CDR2 YSLEER. This CDR3 contains 15 residues. After removal of 1 base from V and 4 bases from J, the junction contained 4 bases not matched to a gene. The CDR3 DNA reads TGCGCCAGCAGCCAAGGGGACAGGGACGGCTATGGCTACACCTTC. It is translated as CASSQGDRDGYGYTF.